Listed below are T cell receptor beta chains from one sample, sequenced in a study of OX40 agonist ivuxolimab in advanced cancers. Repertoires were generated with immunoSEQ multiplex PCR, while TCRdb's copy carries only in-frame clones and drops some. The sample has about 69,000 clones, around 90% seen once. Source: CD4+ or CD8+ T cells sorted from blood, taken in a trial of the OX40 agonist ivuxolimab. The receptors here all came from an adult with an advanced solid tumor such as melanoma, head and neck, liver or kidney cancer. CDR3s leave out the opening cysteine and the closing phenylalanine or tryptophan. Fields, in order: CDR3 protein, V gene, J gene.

CDR3: ASSPGQGGAYEQY
V: TRBV5-1
J: TRBJ2-7

CDR3: ASSSMYNEQF
V: TRBV7-9
J: TRBJ2-1

CDR3: ASSRQGGQPQH
V: TRBV4-1
J: TRBJ1-5

CDR3: ASSISRQVLGYT
V: TRBV19
J: TRBJ1-2

CDR3: ASNRLAATYEQY
V: TRBV6-1
J: TRBJ2-7

CDR3: ASSNRDSTSNEQF
V: TRBV11-3
J: TRBJ2-1

CDR3: ASSQEWRAPYNEQF
V: TRBV4-2
J: TRBJ2-1

CDR3: ASTRGLSSYEQY
V: TRBV28
J: .

CDR3: ASSESGFQETQY
V: TRBV6-1
J: TRBJ2-5

CDR3: ASSVGGVGANVLT
V: TRBV9
J: TRBJ2-6

CDR3: ASSSLQGNGYT
V: TRBV5-1
J: TRBJ1-2

CDR3: ASSLALFTDTQY
V: TRBV4-2
J: TRBJ2-3

CDR3: ASRATATGELF
V: TRBV11-3
J: TRBJ2-2

CDR3: ASSERVGEQF
V: TRBV28
J: TRBJ2-1

CDR3: ASSPGTRTDTQY
V: TRBV4-2
J: TRBJ2-3

CDR3: ASSSGTGGGRIGGYT
V: TRBV7-2
J: TRBJ1-2

CDR3: ASSPPTGDEQY
V: TRBV28
J: TRBJ2-7

CDR3: ASRRDATGELF
V: TRBV10-1
J: TRBJ2-2

CDR3: ASSFSGQPQH
V: TRBV28
J: TRBJ1-5

CDR3: ASSFPGRYTEAF
V: TRBV28
J: TRBJ1-1

CDR3: ASSERVENIQY
V: TRBV6-1
J: TRBJ2-4

CDR3: ASSLTSGSADTQY
V: TRBV11-2
J: TRBJ2-3

CDR3: ASSFVRQETQY
V: TRBV7-2
J: TRBJ2-5

CDR3: ASRVIQPQH
V: TRBV6-5
J: TRBJ1-5

CDR3: ASSFLAGGTDTQY
V: TRBV7-3
J: TRBJ2-3

CDR3: ASSLSGVKQF
V: TRBV5-6
J: TRBJ2-1

CDR3: ASRPTWTRANEQF
V: TRBV6-5
J: TRBJ2-1

CDR3: ASSKGLDQPQH
V: TRBV18
J: TRBJ1-5

CDR3: ASSPRPPSGLTEQF
V: TRBV6-6
J: TRBJ2-1

CDR3: ASSVSGSSYNEQF
V: TRBV5-1
J: TRBJ2-1

CDR3: ASSIFQGAGTGELF
V: TRBV19
J: TRBJ2-2

CDR3: ASTVGGANTGELF
V: TRBV28
J: TRBJ2-2

CDR3: ASSFRTLAGRTDTQY
V: TRBV7-2
J: TRBJ2-3

CDR3: AWSGLGYGEQF
V: TRBV30
J: TRBJ2-1

CDR3: ASSEGGGLNYGYT
V: TRBV11-3
J: TRBJ1-2

CDR3: ASSPLPEGKTQY
V: TRBV18
J: TRBJ2-5

CDR3: ASSRGSEAPPRSGYT
V: TRBV5-1
J: TRBJ1-2

CDR3: ASRSGTSGIYEQY
V: TRBV2
J: TRBJ2-7